One sample yielded the 15 T cell receptor beta chains listed below, sequenced in a study of blood T cell repertoires in COVID-19. TCRdb's copy holds only in-frame clones and misses some; the assay was immunoSEQ multiplex PCR. The sample contains over 95,000 clones, about four fifths of which appear only once. Sequenced sample: peripheral blood. The receptors were gathered from a woman between 55 and 75 years old with acute or convalescent COVID-19.

The rearrangement joins TRBV6-5 to TRBJ1-2, with 9 bases lining up with TRBD1. V was clipped by 2 bases and J by 5 bases; unmatched bases: 3. CDR3 size: 14 residues. The V gene's germline CDR1 is MNHEY and CDR2 SVGAGI. Here the CDR3 DNA reads TGTGCCAGCAGTTACGTTGGACAGGGGTATGGCTACACCTTC. Its protein product is CASSYVGQGYGYTF.

The chain is built from TRBV18 and TRBJ1-6, with 7 bases fitting TRBD1. CDR1 is KGHSH, CDR2 LQKENI, per germline. CDR3 length equals 15 residues. J gave up 9 bases and V 2 bases, and 7 bases lay outside the gene matches. DNA for the CDR3: TGTGCCAGCTCACCAACGCAGGGGGTTGGTTCACCCCTCCACTTT. This encodes CASSPTQGVGSPLHF.

The V and J genes are TRBV5-5 and TRBJ2-7, with 10 bases lining up with TRBD1. Germline lookup yields CDR1 SGHKS and CDR2 YYEKEE (reference sequence). The V segment lost 5 bases and the J segment 1 base; nucleotides outside the gene matches: 6. The CDR3 contains 15 residues. The CDR3, as DNA: TGTGCCAGCAGACCGGGACAGGGGACATCCTACGAGCAGTACTTC. Protein product: CASRPGQGTSYEQYF. Together with reference TRBV5-5 and TRBJ2-7, the CDR3 gives the full variable domain: DAGVTQSPTHLIKTRGQQVTLRCSPISGHKSVSWYQQVLGQGPQFIFQYYEKEERGRGNFPDRFSARQFPNYSSELNVNALLLGDSALYLCASRPGQGTSYEQYFGPGTRLTVT.

This clone was detected a few times. The chain combines TRBV7-3 with TRBJ2-3; TRBD1 agrees at 7 bases. Germline V CDR1 and CDR2: SGHTA, FQGTGA. The CDR3 is 14 amino acids. V lost 2 bases, J lost 3 bases, and 2 bases stayed unmatched. The chain's CDR3 is CASSLEGATDTQYF. CDR3 sequence (DNA): TGTGCCAGCAGCTTAGAGGGGGCGACAGATACGCAGTATTTT.

CDR3 DNA sequence: TGCGCCAGCAGCTTAGGCAGGGACACTGAAGCTTTCTTT. This sequence encodes CASSLGRDTEAFF. The chain combines TRBV5-1 with TRBJ1-1; D possibly corresponds to TRBD1 (5 bases). Trimming stripped 2 bases from V and 3 bases from J, with 8 bases between. CDR1 and CDR2 (germline): SGHRS, YFSETQ. The CDR3 loop spans 13 amino acids.

This clone has more than one count but fewer than ten. This chain joins TRBV30 and TRBJ1-5; 8 bases fit TRBD1. The CDR3 runs 14 residues. Germline CDR1 is GTSNPN and CDR2 is SVGIG (reference sequence). Trimming at V came to 3 bases and at J to 6 bases, leaving 7 bases not matched to a gene. CDR3 loop: CAWSSTRGRQPQHF. CDR3 DNA sequence: TGTGCCTGGAGCTCAACCAGGGGGCGTCAGCCCCAGCATTTT.

The V call is TRBV7-2, the J call TRBJ2-5, with a tentative D call TRBD1 (6 bases). V was cut by 2 bases and J by 1 base, with 17 bases left in between. Germline V gene sequence: CDR1 SGHTA, CDR2 FQGNSA. This CDR3 comprises 17 residues. In DNA, the CDR3 is TGTGCCAGCAGCTTAATATCTTATGGGGGCATCCAAGAGACCCAGTACTTC. Translation: CASSLISYGGIQETQYF.

The CDR3 DNA follows: TGCAGTGCTAAAAGAGCCTACGAGCAGTACTTC. Amino acid sequence: CSAKRAYEQYF. The gene calls are TRBV20-1 and TRBJ2-7; D is uncertain. V lost 4 bases and J lost 2, with 6 bases in between. Per germline, CDR1 DFQATT and CDR2 SNEGSKA (reference sequence). There are 11 residues in the CDR3.

This sequence joins TRBV18 and TRBJ1-2; 10 nucleotides align to TRBD1. The V and J ends lost 6 bases and 3 bases, in that order; junction bases with no gene match: 4. The CDR3 length is 14 residues. CDR1 and CDR2 from the germline V gene are KGHSH and LQKENI. DNA of the CDR3: TGTGCCAGCTCCCGGGACAGGGGCGACTATGGCTACACCTTC. This gives the protein CASSRDRGDYGYTF. Together with reference TRBV18 and TRBJ1-2, the CDR3 gives the full variable domain: NAGVMQNPRHLVRRRGQEARLRCSPMKGHSHVYWYRQLPEEGLKFMVYLQKENIIDESGMPKERFSAEFPKEGPSILRIQQVVRGDSAAYFCASSRDRGDYGYTFGSGTRLTVV.

V is TRBV5-8 and J is TRBJ1-2, with TRBD1 matching over 11 bases. The CDR3 sequence is 14 residues long. Germline trimming cut 5 bases from V and 8 bases from J; bases unmatched to any gene: 8. The V gene's germline CDR1 is SGHTS and CDR2 YDEGEE. The chain's CDR3 is CASRSPGQGDGYTF. Written as DNA, the CDR3 is TGTGCCAGCAGGTCTCCGGGACAGGGGGACGGCTACACCTTC.

Only one count was recorded for this clone. The chain combines TRBV5-1 with TRBJ2-5; D unresolved. The CDR3 has 13 residues. V gave up 0 bases and J gave up 5 bases, with 8 bases separating them. The germline gives CDR1 SGHRS, CDR2 YFSETQ. CDR3 region: CASSLVDGETQYF. CDR3 nucleotide sequence: TGCGCCAGCAGCTTGGTCGACGGGGAGACCCAGTACTTC.

This chain uses TRBV6-2 or TRBV6-3 with TRBJ1-2; D not certain. The germline V gene has CDR1 MNHEY and CDR2 SVGEGT. Trimming took off 4 bases at V and 9 bases at J, with 18 bases between the two ends. The CDR3 runs 14 residues. The CDR3 DNA is TGTGCCAGCAGTTGGGCCGGGAGTCGGTATCGCTACACCTTC. It codes for CASSWAGSRYRYTF.

The CDR3 DNA reads as TGTGCCACCAGTGTGAGAATGAACACTGAAGCTTTCTTT. Protein sequence: CATSVRMNTEAFF. J is TRBJ1-1 and V is TRBV24-1; D is undetermined. Trimming left V 5 bases short and J 0 bases short, with 6 bases between. Germline V CDR1 and CDR2: KGHDR, SFDVKD. The CDR3 spans 13 residues.

This CDR3 is CASSSRDSNSPLHF. CDR3 nucleotides: TGTGCCAGCAGTTCCCGGGACAGTAATTCACCCCTCCACTTT. This rearrangement joins TRBV28 to TRBJ1-6; 7 nucleotides line up with TRBD1. Unmatched junction bases numbered 3, after V lost 4 bases and J lost 6 bases. This CDR3 is 14 amino acids long. Germline CDR1 MDHEN, CDR2 SYDVKM. The complete variable domain, with remaining parts taken from reference TRBV28 and TRBJ1-6, reads DVKVTQSSRYLVKRTGEKVFLECVQDMDHENMFWYRQDPGLGLRLIYFSYDVKMKEKGDIPEGYSVSREKKERFSLILESASTNQTSMYLCASSSRDSNSPLHFGNGTRLTVT.

The chain has TRBV30 and TRBJ2-5; D unresolved. Trimming pared 3 bases from V and 2 bases from J, leaving 4 bases between. The CDR3 is 11 amino acids. The V gene's germline CDR1 is GTSNPN and CDR2 SVGIG (reference sequence). CDR3 sequence: CAWSRQETQYF. The DNA of the CDR3 is TGTGCCTGGAGCAGACAAGAGACCCAGTACTTC.